This T cell receptor (beta chain) was obtained from a study of early T cells in non-severe SARS-CoV-2 infection. Study-wide context: Investigators sequenced bulk RNA drawn from unsorted whole blood, and chains remained unpaired.

The CDR3 loop spans 14 amino acids. Deletions cut 3 bases from V and 8 bases from J, with 19 bases between. Per the germline V gene, CDR1 is SQVTM and CDR2 is ANQGSEA. Study-level findings and limits: VDJdb matches were skewed toward anti-spike CD8 T cell responses.

Unique molecular identifier tags were affixed to discrete cDNA molecules. TCRdb re-called the 5' RACE reads with MiXCR, one entry per CDR3 protein. The sample carries tens of thousands of distinct CDR3 sequences, about 5.9% recorded once. There are many counts of this clonotype. The antigen is not known. The V and J genes are TRBV29-1 and TRBJ1-2; tentatively, D is TRBD1 (6 bases). The TCR sequence derives from an adult who was a healthcare worker with PCR-confirmed SARS-CoV-2 infection or an uninfected control (not recorded which). The specimen sequenced was whole blood. The CDR3 coding sequence is TGCAGCGTTGAGCTCCTTATGGGGGCCGGGGGCTACACCTTC. It codes for CSVELLMGAGGYTF.